The table lists the clone carrying this T cell receptor (beta chain) with a few counts. As yet, its antigen is unknown. With 4 bases clipped from V and 6 bases from J, the junction kept 18 bases outside the gene matches. The germline CDR1 and CDR2 sequences are SGHNT and YYREEE (reference sequence). This CDR3 has 18 residues. Diagnosing involved the use of clinical symptoms, serum thyroxine and TRAb, thyroid ultrasound and orbital computed tomography. This blood was taken when hyperthyroidism was first diagnosed, before any ophthalmopathy symptoms existed. The record originates from a study of T cells in Graves' hyperthyroidism and ophthalmopathy. Notes on the study in general: The model forecast ophthalmopathy, anticipating it by a median about 7 months before onset. Researchers found most expanded thyroid clonotypes above 0.001 in blood as well.

TCR beta CDR3 regions were amplified from RNA transcripts. Researchers ran a first-round RT-PCR on the TCR CDR3 using the HTBI primer set. TCRdb re-derived calls from the multiplex PCR reads in MiXCR, one entry per CDR3 protein. The sample consists of around 380,000 distinct CDR3 sequences, about 13% of them appearing once. The chain has TRBV5-4 and TRBJ1-4; 7 bases align to TRBD1. The source of this sequence is a man aged 25 to 45 with Graves' hyperthyroidism that later progressed to Graves' ophthalmopathy. The sequencing input was blood. CDR3 nucleotides: TGTGCCAGCAGCCCAGGGGGAGGGGAGGCGGGTATCGATGAAAAACTGTTTTTT. It yields the protein CASSPGGGEAGIDEKLFF.